These T cell receptor beta chains were read from a single sample in a study of blood T cell repertoires in COVID-19. The repertoire was sequenced with immunoSEQ multiplex PCR; TCRdb's copy has only in-frame clones and lacks some. The sample shows approximately 75,000 clones, less than 90% of them seen only once. The sequenced sample consisted of peripheral blood. These receptors all stem from a man aged 45-60 years with COVID-19, enrolled during active disease. The CDR3 runs from the conserved cysteine through the conserved F or W.

j_gene: TRBJ2-1; v_gene: TRBV3-1/TRBV3-2; CDR3aa: CASSQDLLADSYNEQFF
j_gene: TRBJ1-2; v_gene: TRBV9; CDR3aa: CASSGTGLRGYGYTF
j_gene: TRBJ2-2; v_gene: TRBV6-2/TRBV6-3; CDR3aa: CASSYSSSAGELFF
j_gene: TRBJ1-5; v_gene: TRBV4-2; CDR3aa: CASSPVASVIQPQHF
j_gene: TRBJ2-1; v_gene: TRBV29-1; CDR3aa: CSVEEFKRGLAAYNEQFF
j_gene: TRBJ2-7; v_gene: TRBV30; CDR3aa: CAWSGTGGFYEQYF
j_gene: TRBJ1-3; v_gene: TRBV7-3; CDR3aa: CASSLGSSGNTIYF
j_gene: TRBJ2-1; v_gene: TRBV25-1; CDR3aa: CASSGRGGGDNEQFF
j_gene: TRBJ1-1; v_gene: TRBV19; CDR3aa: CASSMGLGLKNTEAFF
j_gene: TRBJ1-3; v_gene: TRBV9; CDR3aa: CASSVGQGNGNTIYF
j_gene: TRBJ2-7; v_gene: TRBV7-2; CDR3aa: CASSYQQGREQYF
j_gene: TRBJ2-5; v_gene: TRBV19; CDR3aa: CASSREPLETQYF
j_gene: TRBJ2-2; v_gene: TRBV2; CDR3aa: CASKDRGSSGELFF
j_gene: TRBJ2-7; v_gene: TRBV5-6; CDR3aa: CASSYRLGSYEQYF
j_gene: TRBJ1-1; v_gene: TRBV5-1; CDR3aa: CASSRVSGAGTEAFF
j_gene: TRBJ1-5; v_gene: TRBV28; CDR3aa: CASSLRGQGINQPQHF
j_gene: TRBJ1-1; v_gene: TRBV6-5; CDR3aa: CASSSGTGRKEAFF
j_gene: TRBJ1-2; v_gene: TRBV19; CDR3aa: CASSPLGTKSNTF
j_gene: TRBJ1-2; v_gene: TRBV19; CDR3aa: CASSPHEAYYGYTF
j_gene: TRBJ2-7; v_gene: TRBV5-5; CDR3aa: CASSAALGLQAREQYF
j_gene: TRBJ2-6; v_gene: TRBV7-3; CDR3aa: CASSLKVAAGPFLSGANVLTF
j_gene: TRBJ2-5; v_gene: TRBV19; CDR3aa: CASSTRAGTSGQIRKETQYF
j_gene: TRBJ2-3; v_gene: TRBV5-1; CDR3aa: CASSLVREGGTDTQYF
j_gene: TRBJ1-3; v_gene: TRBV7-8; CDR3aa: CASSHYRIPGQSSGNTIYF
j_gene: TRBJ2-7; v_gene: TRBV28; CDR3aa: CASSISHRGYEQYF
j_gene: TRBJ2-2; v_gene: TRBV27; CDR3aa: CASSQTSGSELFF
j_gene: TRBJ2-2; v_gene: TRBV19; CDR3aa: CASHRDRANTGELFF
j_gene: TRBJ1-5; v_gene: TRBV19; CDR3aa: CASSIDGGGYSNQPQHF
j_gene: TRBJ1-1; v_gene: TRBV6-5; CDR3aa: CCTMTGVNTEAFF
j_gene: TRBJ2-7; v_gene: TRBV27; CDR3aa: CASKASGPNSYEQYF
j_gene: TRBJ2-3; v_gene: TRBV9; CDR3aa: CASQAGGGPDTQYF
j_gene: TRBJ2-7; v_gene: TRBV7-6; CDR3aa: CASSSQGLSYEQYF
j_gene: TRBJ2-7; v_gene: TRBV7-8; CDR3aa: CASSSQGPVYEQYF
j_gene: TRBJ1-2; v_gene: TRBV29-1; CDR3aa: CSVDWGFSLGYTF
j_gene: TRBJ1-2; v_gene: TRBV30; CDR3aa: CAWGTGFSGYTF
j_gene: TRBJ1-5; v_gene: TRBV5-5; CDR3aa: CASSRDSNQPQHF
j_gene: TRBJ1-5; v_gene: TRBV19; CDR3aa: CASSTAAGGSGYSNQPQHF
j_gene: TRBJ2-1; v_gene: TRBV5-1; CDR3aa: CASSFLAGGPSGNEQFF
j_gene: TRBJ2-2; v_gene: TRBV6-5; CDR3aa: CATSYRGNTGELFF
j_gene: TRBJ1-5; v_gene: TRBV6-6; CDR3aa: CASSYSGTSNQPQHF
j_gene: TRBJ2-7; v_gene: TRBV2; CDR3aa: CASSENLAGYEQYF
j_gene: TRBJ2-3; v_gene: TRBV5-1; CDR3aa: CASTPGTGNTDTQYF
j_gene: TRBJ2-5; v_gene: TRBV25-1; CDR3aa: CASGGQGSPYQETQYF
j_gene: TRBJ1-6; v_gene: TRBV28; CDR3aa: CASSLMSGTGPRNSPLHF
j_gene: TRBJ1-2; v_gene: TRBV7-2; CDR3aa: CASSLGRGGGAGYTF
j_gene: TRBJ2-6; v_gene: TRBV7-3; CDR3aa: CASSLMATTSGGANVLTF